This is a list of T cell receptor beta chains from one sample in a study of tumor and adjacent non-tumor tissue in lung cancer. TCRdb passed the multiplex PCR reads through MiXCR, listing each CDR3 protein once. Of about 120,000 distinct CDR3 sequences in the sample, around three fifths were seen once. Material for sequencing was lung tumor tissue. The receptor set was obtained from a man aged 25 to 40 with non-small cell lung cancer. CDR3s include the opening cysteine and the closing phenylalanine or tryptophan. Each record gives: D gene, clone size, V gene, J gene, CDR3 DNA, CDR3 protein. D genes are given only for firm matches. Not every row has a clone size; where given, it reads once, few, many or a size class.

d_gene: .; abundance: many; v_gene: TRBV6-2/TRBV6-3; j_gene: TRBJ2-5; CDR3nt: TGTGCCAGCAGTTACTCGGCGGAAGAGACCCAGTACTTC; CDR3aa: CASSYSAEETQYF
d_gene: .; abundance: .; v_gene: TRBV4-2; j_gene: TRBJ1-1; CDR3nt: TGTACCAGCAGCCAAGAAATCCTTGGGGGGCGGGTTGAATATTTCTTT; CDR3aa: CTSSQEILGGRVEYFF
d_gene: .; abundance: .; v_gene: TRBV11-1; j_gene: TRBJ2-1; CDR3nt: TGTGCCAGTAGCTCGGGCCGCGAGCAGTTCTTC; CDR3aa: CASSSGREQFF
d_gene: TRBD2; abundance: few; v_gene: TRBV11-3; j_gene: TRBJ2-2; CDR3nt: TGTGCCAGCAGTAAGATAGCGGGAGATACCAGGGAGCTGTTTTTT; CDR3aa: CASSKIAGDTRELFF
d_gene: .; abundance: .; v_gene: TRBV12-3/TRBV12-4; j_gene: TRBJ1-5; CDR3nt: TGTGCCAGCAGTTTACATGGGGGCGAGGGCAATCAGCCCCAGCATTTT; CDR3aa: CASSLHGGEGNQPQHF
d_gene: .; abundance: .; v_gene: TRBV4-1; j_gene: TRBJ2-2; CDR3nt: TGCGCCAGCAGCCAAGATATTCTAGTGGGAGGAGTAGACACCGGGGAGCTGTTATTT; CDR3aa: CASSQDILVGGVDTGELLF
d_gene: .; abundance: many; v_gene: TRBV12-3/TRBV12-4; j_gene: TRBJ1-2; CDR3nt: TGTGCCAGCAGACGGGGGACGGTCCTTGGCTACACCTTC; CDR3aa: CASRRGTVLGYTF
d_gene: .; abundance: .; v_gene: TRBV20-1; j_gene: TRBJ2-7; CDR3nt: TGCATTGCTAGCGACTGGAGCTCCTACGAGCAGTACTTC; CDR3aa: CIASDWSSYEQYF
d_gene: TRBD2; abundance: .; v_gene: TRBV11-1; j_gene: TRBJ2-3; CDR3nt: TGTGCCAGCAGCCTAAGGACTAGCGGTGTCACAGATACGCACTATTTT; CDR3aa: CASSLRTSGVTDTHYF
d_gene: TRBD1; abundance: .; v_gene: TRBV5-1; j_gene: TRBJ1-1; CDR3nt: TGCGCCAGCAGCAGGGGACAGGGATCCTATGAAGCTTCCTTT; CDR3aa: CASSRGQGSYEASF
d_gene: TRBD2; abundance: .; v_gene: TRBV20-1; j_gene: TRBJ2-1; CDR3nt: TGCAGTGCTGGAGGGCAGCGGGATAACAATGAGCAGTTCTTC; CDR3aa: CSAGGQRDNNEQFF
d_gene: TRBD2; abundance: many; v_gene: TRBV29-1; j_gene: TRBJ2-3; CDR3nt: TGCAGCGTGGCACTAGCGGTGAGCACAGATACGCAGTATTTT; CDR3aa: CSVALAVSTDTQYF
d_gene: .; abundance: .; v_gene: TRBV6-5; j_gene: TRBJ1-6; CDR3nt: TGTGTCAGCAGTTACCAGGGTGGGTCACCCCTCCGCTTT; CDR3aa: CVSSYQGGSPLRF
d_gene: .; abundance: many; v_gene: TRBV20-1; j_gene: TRBJ2-1; CDR3nt: TGCAGTGTCCGGGGGAATGAGCAGTTCTTC; CDR3aa: CSVRGNEQFF
d_gene: TRBD1; abundance: .; v_gene: TRBV30; j_gene: TRBJ2-3; CDR3nt: TGTGCCTGGAGCCACGGGACAGTTGCAGATACGCAGTATTTT; CDR3aa: CAWSHGTVADTQYF
d_gene: .; abundance: .; v_gene: TRBV12-3/TRBV12-4; j_gene: TRBJ2-3; CDR3nt: TGTGCCAACTCCGAGGGACGGGAGAGTGACACAGATACGCAGTATTTT; CDR3aa: CANSEGRESDTDTQYF
d_gene: .; abundance: .; v_gene: TRBV4-3; j_gene: TRBJ1-2; CDR3nt: TGCGCCAGCAGCCCCTACCATAGCGGGGGGCGCTATGGCTACACCTTC; CDR3aa: CASSPYHSGGRYGYTF
d_gene: TRBD1; abundance: .; v_gene: TRBV11-2; j_gene: TRBJ2-2; CDR3nt: TGTGCCAGCAGCTTGACAGGGGGCGCCGGTGAGCCGTTTTTT; CDR3aa: CASSLTGGAGEPFF
d_gene: .; abundance: many; v_gene: TRBV12-3/TRBV12-4; j_gene: TRBJ1-2; CDR3nt: TGTGCCAGCAGTTTAAATTTTGCAGGAGGTTATGGCTACACCTTC; CDR3aa: CASSLNFAGGYGYTF
d_gene: .; abundance: .; v_gene: TRBV4-3; j_gene: TRBJ2-5; CDR3nt: TGCGCCAGCAGCCAAGAGGGATCAGGGGGAGGGACCCAGTACTTC; CDR3aa: CASSQEGSGGGTQYF
d_gene: .; abundance: .; v_gene: TRBV7-2; j_gene: TRBJ2-1; CDR3nt: TGTGCCAGCAGCTTAGCGGGAACCTACAATGAGGAGTTCTTC; CDR3aa: CASSLAGTYNEEFF
d_gene: .; abundance: .; v_gene: TRBV6-5; j_gene: TRBJ2-7; CDR3nt: TGTACCAGCAGCGGCCATGCTTACGAGCAGTACTTC; CDR3aa: CTSSGHAYEQYF
d_gene: .; abundance: .; v_gene: TRBV11-2; j_gene: TRBJ2-1; CDR3nt: TGTGCCAGCGGCCACAGGTGGACCGACGGCAATGAGCAGCTCTTC; CDR3aa: CASGHRWTDGNEQLF
d_gene: .; abundance: many; v_gene: TRBV5-6; j_gene: TRBJ1-6; CDR3nt: TGTGCCAGCAGCTTGAGCGGGAACTCACCCCTCCACTTT; CDR3aa: CASSLSGNSPLHF
d_gene: .; abundance: few; v_gene: TRBV5-1; j_gene: TRBJ1-1; CDR3nt: TGCGCCAGCAGGGAACAGGACACCTACACTGAAGCTTTCTTT; CDR3aa: CASREQDTYTEAFF
d_gene: TRBD2; abundance: few; v_gene: TRBV24-1; j_gene: TRBJ2-1; CDR3nt: TGTGCCAAGGGAATGCCTGGGGAGCGGGAGGGCCTTGAGCAGTTCTTC; CDR3aa: CAKGMPGEREGLEQFF
d_gene: .; abundance: .; v_gene: TRBV20-1; j_gene: TRBJ2-1; CDR3nt: TGTAGTGCACTAGTGGGAGCGAAGGGTGAGCAGTTCTTC; CDR3aa: CSALVGAKGEQFF
d_gene: .; abundance: many; v_gene: TRBV12-3/TRBV12-4; j_gene: TRBJ1-1; CDR3nt: TGTGCCAGCAGTTTAGTCGAGGGTAAAGCTTTCTTT; CDR3aa: CASSLVEGKAFF
d_gene: .; abundance: medium-sized; v_gene: TRBV11-3; j_gene: TRBJ1-2; CDR3nt: TGTGCCAGCAGCTTAACACCCGGGGGCTACACCTTC; CDR3aa: CASSLTPGGYTF
d_gene: .; abundance: once; v_gene: TRBV11-3; j_gene: TRBJ2-2; CDR3nt: TGTGCCAACAGCTTAGAGGGATCGGGCACCGGGGTGCTGTTTTTT; CDR3aa: CANSLEGSGTGVLFF
d_gene: TRBD1; abundance: .; v_gene: TRBV7-3; j_gene: TRBJ2-7; CDR3nt: TGTGCCAGCAGCTTAAATCCGGGACAGGTCACCTACGAGCAGTACTTC; CDR3aa: CASSLNPGQVTYEQYF
d_gene: TRBD2; abundance: .; v_gene: TRBV5-4; j_gene: TRBJ2-3; CDR3nt: TGTGCCAGCAGTTTGGGACTAGCGGGGGGGCCAGAGTCAGATACGCAGTATTTT; CDR3aa: CASSLGLAGGPESDTQYF
d_gene: .; abundance: .; v_gene: TRBV20-1; j_gene: TRBJ1-1; CDR3nt: TGCAGTGCTAGACTACTGACAGTCTTCTCGGACAGAAGTCGGGACCTTGGCGCAGCTTTCTTT; CDR3aa: CSARLLTVFSDRSRDLGAAFF
d_gene: TRBD1; abundance: many; v_gene: TRBV14; j_gene: TRBJ2-7; CDR3nt: TGTGCCAGCAGCCAGCAGCAGGGGGCTGCCTACGAGCAGTACTTC; CDR3aa: CASSQQQGAAYEQYF
d_gene: .; abundance: .; v_gene: TRBV6-5; j_gene: TRBJ2-1; CDR3nt: TGTGCCAGCAGTAGGGACATGGGGGATGAGCAGTTCTTC; CDR3aa: CASSRDMGDEQFF
d_gene: .; abundance: many; v_gene: TRBV29-1; j_gene: TRBJ1-2; CDR3nt: TGCAGCGTTGAGAGCGGGGGTGGCTACACCTTC; CDR3aa: CSVESGGGYTF
d_gene: TRBD2; abundance: .; v_gene: TRBV11-2; j_gene: TRBJ2-1; CDR3nt: TGTGCCAGCAGCTTAAACCAGGCGCTAGCGGCATACAATGAACAGTTCTTC; CDR3aa: CASSLNQALAAYNEQFF
d_gene: .; abundance: many; v_gene: TRBV14; j_gene: TRBJ2-5; CDR3nt: TGTGCCAGCAGCCAACGGGGATCGGCATACCAAGAGACCCAGTACTTC; CDR3aa: CASSQRGSAYQETQYF
d_gene: TRBD1; abundance: many; v_gene: TRBV29-1; j_gene: TRBJ1-4; CDR3nt: TGCAGCGCACAGACAGGGGGACGTGAAAAACTGTTTTTT; CDR3aa: CSAQTGGREKLFF
d_gene: .; abundance: .; v_gene: TRBV20-1; j_gene: TRBJ1-1; CDR3nt: TGCAGTGCTAGTCCCGGGTCCGGCATGAACACTGAAGTTTTCTTT; CDR3aa: CSASPGSGMNTEVFF
d_gene: .; abundance: .; v_gene: TRBV7-9; j_gene: TRBJ1-1; CDR3nt: TGTGCCAGCAGCGAACAGGGAATTACTGAAGCTTTCTTT; CDR3aa: CASSEQGITEAFF
d_gene: TRBD2; abundance: .; v_gene: TRBV20-1; j_gene: TRBJ2-1; CDR3nt: TGCAGTACTAGATTAAGCGGGAACTCCTACAATGAGCAGTTCTTC; CDR3aa: CSTRLSGNSYNEQFF
d_gene: .; abundance: .; v_gene: TRBV4-1; j_gene: TRBJ2-3; CDR3nt: TGCGCCAGCAGCCCGTCCAGGGGACGGGCAGATACGCAGTATTTT; CDR3aa: CASSPSRGRADTQYF
d_gene: .; abundance: .; v_gene: TRBV11-2; j_gene: TRBJ2-2; CDR3nt: TGTGCCAACCGCCCGCGGGTCACCGGGGAGCTGTTTTTT; CDR3aa: CANRPRVTGELFF
d_gene: .; abundance: many; v_gene: TRBV6-1; j_gene: TRBJ2-5; CDR3nt: TGTGCCAGCAGCGAACAAAGTAATATCGGGACCCAGTACTTC; CDR3aa: CASSEQSNIGTQYF
d_gene: .; abundance: .; v_gene: TRBV20-1; j_gene: TRBJ1-2; CDR3nt: TGCAGTGCTAGAGATCCTTCGGGAACTAACTATGGCTACACCTTC; CDR3aa: CSARDPSGTNYGYTF
d_gene: TRBD1; abundance: .; v_gene: TRBV12-5; j_gene: TRBJ1-1; CDR3nt: TGTGCTAGTGGTTGGGACAGGCTCATGATCACTGAAGCTTTCTTT; CDR3aa: CASGWDRLMITEAFF
d_gene: .; abundance: .; v_gene: TRBV12-3/TRBV12-4; j_gene: TRBJ1-4; CDR3nt: TGTGCCAGCAGCCGGGACGGAGCTAATGAAAAACTGTTTTTT; CDR3aa: CASSRDGANEKLFF
d_gene: TRBD2; abundance: .; v_gene: TRBV2; j_gene: TRBJ2-1; CDR3nt: TGTGCCAGCAGTGAGTCTAGCGGGAGATTTACAGTCCGGAATGAGCAGTTCTTC; CDR3aa: CASSESSGRFTVRNEQFF
d_gene: .; abundance: .; v_gene: TRBV24-1; j_gene: TRBJ2-2; CDR3nt: TGTGCCACCATAAACACCGGGGAGCTGTTTTTT; CDR3aa: CATINTGELFF
d_gene: TRBD2; abundance: .; v_gene: TRBV29-1; j_gene: TRBJ2-2; CDR3nt: TGCAGCGTTGAAGTTAGCGGGAGAAGAACCGGGGAGCTGTTTTTT; CDR3aa: CSVEVSGRRTGELFF
d_gene: .; abundance: many; v_gene: TRBV5-5; j_gene: TRBJ1-2; CDR3nt: TGTGCCAGCAGCTCACGGACAGTCAACTATGGCTACACCTTC; CDR3aa: CASSSRTVNYGYTF
d_gene: TRBD1; abundance: .; v_gene: TRBV11-1; j_gene: TRBJ2-2; CDR3nt: TGTGCCAACAGCCAAATGCTAGGGGGCGGATCACCGTCCACCGGGGAGCTGTTTTTT; CDR3aa: CANSQMLGGGSPSTGELFF
d_gene: .; abundance: many; v_gene: TRBV29-1; j_gene: TRBJ2-2; CDR3nt: TGCAGCGTTAGGCAGGTTTTTACCGGGGAGCTGTTTTTT; CDR3aa: CSVRQVFTGELFF
d_gene: TRBD2; abundance: .; v_gene: TRBV11-2; j_gene: TRBJ2-3; CDR3nt: TGTGCCAGCAACTTACTAGCGGGGGGGCAGGGTACGCAATATTTT; CDR3aa: CASNLLAGGQGTQYF